This record looks at one TCR beta chain sequence and its context. Antigen: not known. As the method for making TCR beta libraries, quantitative 5'-RACE with molecular barcodes was used. TCRdb reprocessed the 5' RACE reads with MiXCR, giving one entry per CDR3 protein. The table records approximately 300,000 distinct CDR3 sequences, 6.5% to 10% of them present only once. The data derive from a study of CD8 T cells in ankylosing spondylitis. The study's findings and limits: There was a TCR beta motif, made of fewer than 10 highly homologous variants, that appeared characteristic of ankylosing spondylitis blood. Prior work had noted some motif variants in reactive arthritis blood and synovial fluid. As reported, disease-linked clones showed significant enrichment in matched ankylosing spondylitis synovial fluid.

CDR3 size: 11 residues. Germline lookup yields CDR1 DFQATT and CDR2 SNEGSKA (reference sequence). Trimming removed 5 bases at V and 6 bases at J, with 8 bases between. The chain combines TRBV20-1 with TRBJ2-1; weak D call: TRBD1 (5 bases). Sequencing input: blood, either unsorted or a sorted T cell fraction (not recorded which). This clonotype was obtained from a male donor with ankylosing spondylitis. In DNA form, the CDR3 reads TGCAGTGCTCTTAGGGGCAATGAGCAGTTCTTC. It codes for CSALRGNEQFF.